This is a list of T cell receptor beta chains from one sample in a study of T cell repertoires in cytomegalovirus infection. TCRdb itself ran the reads through MiXCR, one entry per CDR3 protein. The table lists roughly 230,000 distinct CDR3 sequences, roughly 22% of them singletons, with roughly 20% in the top ten. Sequencing was done on a sample of CD8+ T cells from PBMCs. These receptors all stem from a human donor in good health (CMV status not recorded). Some clones in this sample may be carry-over from other donors' samples. The conserved cysteine and the conserved F or W are not part of the CDR3 here. The order of the fields is CDR3 length, V gene, CDR3 protein.

cdr3_length: 13
v_call: TRBV7-4
cdr3_aa: ASNVGRGSQETQY

cdr3_length: 11
v_call: TRBV12-3/TRBV12-4
cdr3_aa: ASSPVSYNEQF

cdr3_length: 14
v_call: TRBV7-8
cdr3_aa: ASSLGTSGETDTQY

cdr3_length: 14
v_call: TRBV27
cdr3_aa: ASSSAWTRSSYEQY

cdr3_length: 12
v_call: TRBV29-1
cdr3_aa: SGLRAGMNTEAF

cdr3_length: 10
v_call: TRBV28
cdr3_aa: ASNRAENEQF

cdr3_length: 14
v_call: TRBV12-3/TRBV12-4
cdr3_aa: ASSDPLRTNTGELF

cdr3_length: 13
v_call: TRBV25-1
cdr3_aa: ASSEREPAYNEQF

cdr3_length: 11
v_call: TRBV7-9
cdr3_aa: ASSLELPEKLF

cdr3_length: 11
v_call: TRBV30
cdr3_aa: AWSLAEVGEQF

cdr3_length: 12
v_call: TRBV7-6
cdr3_aa: ASSSQGAGQKLF

cdr3_length: 12
v_call: TRBV27
cdr3_aa: ASSQLDGTNEQF

cdr3_length: 8
v_call: TRBV20-1
cdr3_aa: SGRLGEQF

cdr3_length: 10
v_call: TRBV7-2
cdr3_aa: ASSLANYGYT

cdr3_length: 11
v_call: TRBV23-1
cdr3_aa: ASSRGGEETQY

cdr3_length: 14
v_call: TRBV15
cdr3_aa: ATSRDMRRENYGYT

cdr3_length: 11
v_call: TRBV7-9
cdr3_aa: ASRRQGVHEQY

cdr3_length: 11
v_call: TRBV29-1
cdr3_aa: SFNGVSGPGYT

cdr3_length: 11
v_call: TRBV4-1
cdr3_aa: ASSPAGHNEQF

cdr3_length: 11
v_call: TRBV4-1
cdr3_aa: ASSQDGPYTQY

cdr3_length: 11
v_call: TRBV6-6
cdr3_aa: ASRAGSGTEAF

cdr3_length: 12
v_call: TRBV5-1
cdr3_aa: ASSVGQLSYGYT

cdr3_length: 10
v_call: TRBV12-3/TRBV12-4
cdr3_aa: ASRGPKNIQY

cdr3_length: 13
v_call: TRBV10-3
cdr3_aa: AISEGYPPTGELF

cdr3_length: 11
v_call: TRBV19
cdr3_aa: ASSSLTIDEQF

cdr3_length: 15
v_call: TRBV12-3/TRBV12-4
cdr3_aa: ASSSSDGTGDRETQY